The 11 T cell receptor beta chains below come from one sample, sequenced in a study of response to subunit inactivated influenza vaccine (dated by TCRdb to the late 2010s). Libraries came from RT-PCR. TCRdb lists the instrument as Illumina HiSeq 2500. The public reads were reanalyzed by TCRdb: fastp trimming at Q25, MiXCR alignment, in-frame beta chains only. Every entry covers one CDR3 protein and lists the most common genes and DNA from its rows. Counted in this sample were 530,000 or so distinct CDR3 sequences; roughly 27% of them appeared once. The ten most abundant clones make up about 1.9% of the sample. This material consisted of CD4+ T cells sorted from PBMCs, taken around 5 days after vaccination. The receptor source for this set is a man aged 50-59 years who received an inactivated influenza vaccine. Donor details come from another sample of the same person, matched by shared clones.

This clonotype turned up a few times. The rearrangement uses TRBV21-1 and TRBJ2-7; the table's D call, TRBD1, has no DNA check behind it. TRBV21-1 is a known pseudogene. CDR3 size: 16 residues. The CDR3 here is CASSTPGTGSSYEQYF. The CDR3 DNA sequence: TGTGCCAGCAGCACCCCTGGGACAGGGAGCTCCTACGAGCAGTACTTC.

This clonotype was detected a few times. The chain carries TRBV7-9 and TRBJ1-2; D unresolved. The CDR3 runs to 14 residues. Germline-derived CDR1 and CDR2 are SEHNR and FQNEAQ (reference sequence). V shed 1 base and J shed 8 bases, with 14 bases lying between them. CDR3 loop: CASSLEDQVSGYTF. The CDR3 DNA sequence: TGTGCCAGCAGCTTAGAGGACCAGGTTAGCGGCTACACCTTC.

This clonotype was recorded only once. No conserved phenylalanine or tryptophan ends this CDR3, so it is likely a read error. The rearrangement joins TRBV11-2 to TRBJ2-2; possible D gene TRBD2, 5 bases. With 7 bases removed from V and 2 bases from J, the gap between germline ends came to 17 bases. Looked up from germline, CDR1 is SGHAT and CDR2 is FQNNGV. The CDR3 has 16 amino acids. The CDR3 is CASTEGFGFNTGELFS. CDR3 bases: TGTGCCAGCACTGAGGGATTCGGTTTTAACACCGGGGAGCTGTTTTCT.

The chain joins TRBV18 to TRBJ2-5; D is unclear. This CDR3 spans 12 amino acids. The V end was cut by 5 bases, the J end by 6 bases, with 10 bases between. Germline CDR1 reads KGHSH; CDR2 reads LQKENI. Here the CDR3 reads CASSSDIKTQYF. The CDR3 region has the DNA TGTGCCAGCTCAAGCGACATTAAGACCCAGTACTTC.

There are a few counts of this clonotype. This chain connects TRBV7-9 to TRBJ2-3, with TRBD2 identical over 13 bases. Per germline, CDR1 SEHNR and CDR2 FQNEAQ (reference sequence). The trim removed 4 bases at V and 0 bases at J, leaving 4 bases unmatched. CDR3 size: 17 residues. The CDR3 DNA reads as TGTGCCAGCAGCTCTGGACTAGCGGGAGCTAGCACAGATACGCAGTATTTT. As protein: CASSSGLAGASTDTQYF.

The chain couples TRBV6-2 or TRBV6-3 to TRBJ2-1, with 8 bases identical to TRBD2. Per the germline V gene, CDR1 is MNHEY and CDR2 is SVGEGT. With V trimmed by 6 bases and J by 6 bases, 10 bases remained unmatched. The CDR3 runs 15 residues. The DNA of the CDR3 is TGTGCCAGCAGCCCGCCGAACGGGGGGGGCAATGAGCAGTTCTTC. It codes for CASSPPNGGGNEQFF.

This clonotype came up a few times. The J gene is TRBJ2-5, the V gene TRBV5-1, with 7 nucleotides matching TRBD2. The CDR3 contains 15 residues. Per germline, CDR1 SGHRS and CDR2 YFSETQ. Germline trimming cut 4 bases from V and 4 bases from J; bases unmatched to any gene: 10. The CDR3 reads CASSGRAGSPETQYF. The CDR3 DNA is TGCGCCAGCAGCGGGCGAGCGGGATCGCCAGAGACCCAGTACTTC.

This clonotype showed up many times. The chain links TRBV20-1 to TRBJ1-2; no reliable D call. The CDR3 runs to 12 residues. Germline CDR1 DFQATT, CDR2 SNEGSKA (reference sequence). V was shortened by 3 bases and J by 6 bases, with 11 bases between the two germline ends. DNA for the CDR3: TGCAGTGCTAGTCACCACCCAGATGGCTACACCTTC. Amino acid sequence: CSASHHPDGYTF.

This clonotype has only one observation. The chain has TRBV5-1 and TRBJ2-7, with 8 positions matching TRBD1. The V gene end was trimmed by 1 base and the J gene end by 5 bases; junction bases not matched to a gene: 11. The CDR3 extends over 16 amino acids. Germline CDR1 is SGHRS and CDR2 is YFSETQ. DNA of the CDR3: TGCGCCAGCAGCTTGCAGGGGGCGGAGGGTCCTGACGAGCAGTACTTC. It specifies CASSLQGAEGPDEQYF.

This chain uses TRBV11-2 with TRBJ2-3, with D possibly being TRBD1 or TRBD2 (5 bases each). Germline V gene sequence: CDR1 SGHAT, CDR2 FQNNGV. This CDR3 has 11 residues. V was trimmed by 5 bases and J by 15 bases, leaving 15 bases between them. CDR3 residues: CASSPRSGTYF. The CDR3 region has the DNA TGTGCCAGCAGCCCGAGGTCCGGGACCTATTTT.

This clonotype was seen a few times. V usage is TRBV28 and J usage is TRBJ1-2, with D possibly matching TRBD1 (6 bases). This CDR3 spans 13 amino acids. The V and J ends lost 8 bases and 2 bases respectively, with 12 bases between them. Germline values: CDR1 MDHEN, CDR2 SYDVKM. CDR3 residues: CASLNGQNYGYTF. The CDR3 DNA sequence: TGTGCCAGCTTAAACGGACAGAACTATGGCTACACCTTC.